The 5 T cell receptor beta chains presented below share a single source sample, sequenced in a study of cytomegalovirus exposure and HLA in healthy donors. The PCR was carried out with 60 Vbeta primers and 13 Jbeta primers. Assay: immunoSEQ multiplex PCR; the TCRdb copy retains only in-frame clones and omits some. This sample has about 75,000 clones, with roughly 86% found just once. The sample consisted of PBMCs. These receptors all come from a man in his late teens or twenties in good health and CMV-seronegative.

The CDR3 coding sequence is TGCGCCAGCAGCTTTAGCGGGAGTCAAGAGACCCAGTACTTC. Translation: CASSFSGSQETQYF. The rearrangement uses TRBV5-1 and TRBJ2-5, with TRBD2 matching 9 bases. V was pared by 2 bases and J by 2 bases, with 1 base of the junction left unmatched. Germline lookup yields CDR1 SGHRS and CDR2 YFSETQ. CDR3 length equals 14 residues.

Here the CDR3 reads CASSLTFGDEQYF. CDR3 nucleotides: TGTGCCAGCAGCTTAACTTTCGGGGACGAGCAGTACTTC. The chain combines TRBV7-3 with TRBJ2-7, with a possible D match to TRBD2 (5 bases). V was shortened by 0 bases and J by 5 bases, with 8 bases between the two germline ends. The CDR3 is 13 amino acids. Germline V gives CDR1 SGHTA, CDR2 FQGTGA.

V usage is TRBV27 and J usage is TRBJ2-5; 8 nucleotides align to TRBD2. Germline-derived CDR1 and CDR2 are MNHEY and SMNVEV (reference sequence). This CDR3 spans 15 amino acids. Trimming removed 6 bases from V and 2 bases from J; junction bases left unmatched: 8. The CDR3 is CASSWGGRTQETQYF. The DNA for the CDR3 is TGTGCCAGCAGCTGGGGCGGGAGGACTCAAGAGACCCAGTACTTC.

The rearrangement links TRBV5-4 to TRBJ1-3; 8 positions agree with TRBD1. The trim removed 2 bases at V and 2 bases at J, leaving 0 bases unmatched. The V gene's germline CDR1 is SGHNT and CDR2 YYREEE (reference sequence). This CDR3 has 14 amino acids. CDR3 residues: CASSLQGAGNTIYF. The CDR3 region has the DNA TGTGCCAGCAGCTTACAGGGGGCTGGAAACACCATATATTTT. Based on the CDR3 plus reference TRBV5-4 and TRBJ1-3, the full variable domain is ETGVTQSPTHLIKTRGQQVTLRCSSQSGHNTVSWYQQALGQGPQFIFQYYREEENGRGNFPPRFSGLQFPNYSSELNVNALELDDSALYLCASSLQGAGNTIYFGEGSWLTVV.

The rearrangement joins TRBV19 to TRBJ2-1; 8 bases line up with TRBD2. The CDR3 has 12 residues. From germline, CDR1 is LNHDA and CDR2 SQIVND (reference sequence). V lost 10 bases to trimming and J lost 4 bases; unmatched junction nucleotides: 3. CDR3 sequence (DNA): TGTGCCACGGCTAGCGGGTACAATGAGCAGTTCTTC. This gives the protein CATASGYNEQFF.